This is a list of T cell receptor beta chains from one sample in a study of post-analysis software for immune sequencing data. TCRdb reanalysed the PCR reads using MiXCR and keeps one entry per CDR3 protein. The sample carries under 900,000 distinct CDR3 sequences, 53% recorded once. Sequences were obtained from blood. The receptor source for this set is a girl aged 5 to 17 with multiple sclerosis. The CDR3 runs from the conserved cysteine through the conserved F or W. The order of the fields is J gene, D gene, V gene, CDR3 protein, CDR3 DNA. A D gene is named only where the DNA matches it firmly.

>TRBJ1-1|.|TRBV12-3/TRBV12-4
CASSFWEGTEAFF
TGTGCCAGCAGTTTCTGGGAAGGAACTGAAGCTTTCTTT
>TRBJ2-1|TRBD2|TRBV10-3
CASSGSNEQFF
TGTGCCAGTAGCGGGAGCAATGAGCAGTTCTTC
>TRBJ2-7|.|TRBV29-1
CSVDSPKGEQYF
TGCAGCGTTGATAGCCCCAAGGGCGAGCAGTACTTC
>TRBJ1-5|.|TRBV20-1
CSASGKGDSNQPQHF
TGCAGTGCTAGCGGAAAGGGAGATAGCAATCAGCCCCAGCATTTT
>TRBJ2-3|.|TRBV5-1
CASSLVGQVTDTQYF
TGCGCCAGCAGCTTGGTCGGGCAGGTCACAGATACGCAGTATTTT
>TRBJ2-6|TRBD1|TRBV29-1
CSVENDRGAGANVLTF
TGCAGCGTTGAAAACGACAGGGGGGCTGGGGCCAACGTCCTGACTTTC
>TRBJ2-1|.|TRBV4-2
CASSQELAENSYNEQFF
TGTGCCAGCAGCCAAGAATTGGCAGAGAACTCCTACAATGAGCAGTTCTTC
>TRBJ2-7|.|TRBV12-3/TRBV12-4
CASKLGVSSYEQYF
TGTGCCAGCAAGTTAGGGGTCAGCTCCTACGAGCAGTACTTC
>TRBJ2-7|TRBD2|TRBV10-3
CAISGSSGAYEQYF
TGTGCCATCAGTGGATCCAGCGGGGCTTACGAGCAGTACTTC
>TRBJ1-5|TRBD1|TRBV20-1
CSAITGASNQPQHF
TGCAGTGCGATTACAGGGGCGAGCAATCAGCCCCAGCATTTT
>TRBJ2-5|TRBD1|TRBV11-2
CASSLGGQFLQETQYF
TGTGCCAGCAGCTTAGGGGGACAGTTCCTTCAAGAGACCCAGTACTTC